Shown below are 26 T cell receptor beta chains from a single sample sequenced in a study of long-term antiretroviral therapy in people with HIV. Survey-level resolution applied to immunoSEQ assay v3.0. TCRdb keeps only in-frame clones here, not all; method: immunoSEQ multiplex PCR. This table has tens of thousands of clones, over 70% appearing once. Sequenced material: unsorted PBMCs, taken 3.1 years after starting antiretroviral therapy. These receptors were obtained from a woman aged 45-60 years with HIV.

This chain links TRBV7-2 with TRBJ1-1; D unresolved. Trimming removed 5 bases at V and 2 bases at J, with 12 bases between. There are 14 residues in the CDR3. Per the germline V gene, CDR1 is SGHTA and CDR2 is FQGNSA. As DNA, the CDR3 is TGTGCCAGCAGCAAAGTGGCAGCAAACACTGAAGCTTTCTTT. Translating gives CASSKVAANTEAFF.

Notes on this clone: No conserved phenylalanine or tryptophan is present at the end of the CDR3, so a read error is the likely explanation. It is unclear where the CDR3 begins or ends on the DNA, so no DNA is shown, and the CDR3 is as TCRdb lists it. CDR3 protein: CASKNRREAY. V is TRBV21-1 and J is TRBJ2-4; TRBD2, the table's D call, was not compared with the DNA. TRBV21-1 is listed as a pseudogene. The CDR3 has 10 amino acids, counting both end residues.

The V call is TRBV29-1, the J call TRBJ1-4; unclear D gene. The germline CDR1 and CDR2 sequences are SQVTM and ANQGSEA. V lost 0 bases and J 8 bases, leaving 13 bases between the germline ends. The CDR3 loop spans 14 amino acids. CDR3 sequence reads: CSVEESVGGEKLFF. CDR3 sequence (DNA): TGCAGCGTTGAAGAGTCAGTGGGAGGGGAAAAACTGTTTTTT.

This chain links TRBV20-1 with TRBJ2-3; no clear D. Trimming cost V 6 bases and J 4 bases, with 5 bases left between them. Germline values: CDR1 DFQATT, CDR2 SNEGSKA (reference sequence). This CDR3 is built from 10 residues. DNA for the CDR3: TGCAGTGCCTTCCCAGATACGCAGTATTTT. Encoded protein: CSAFPDTQYF.

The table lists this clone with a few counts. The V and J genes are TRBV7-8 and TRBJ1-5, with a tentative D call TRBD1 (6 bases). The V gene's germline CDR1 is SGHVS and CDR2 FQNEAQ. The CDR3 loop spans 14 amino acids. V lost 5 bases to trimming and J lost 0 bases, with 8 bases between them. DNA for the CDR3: TGTGCCAGCAGCCTGGACAGTAGCAATCAGCCCCAGCATTTT. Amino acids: CASSLDSSNQPQHF.

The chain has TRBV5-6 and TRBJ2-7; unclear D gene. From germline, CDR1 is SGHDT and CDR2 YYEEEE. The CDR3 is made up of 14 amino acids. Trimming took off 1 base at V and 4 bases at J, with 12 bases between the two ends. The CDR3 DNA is TGTGCCAGCAGCTTGCGACGAACCTTTTACGAGCAGTACGTC. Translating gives CASSLRRTFYEQYV.

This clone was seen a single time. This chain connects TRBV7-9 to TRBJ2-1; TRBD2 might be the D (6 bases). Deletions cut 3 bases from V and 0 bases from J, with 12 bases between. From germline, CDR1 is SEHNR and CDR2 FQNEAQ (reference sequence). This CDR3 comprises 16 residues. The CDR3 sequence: CASSFNGGSSYNEQFF. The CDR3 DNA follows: TGTGCCAGCAGCTTCAACGGGGGTAGCTCCTACAATGAGCAGTTCTTC.

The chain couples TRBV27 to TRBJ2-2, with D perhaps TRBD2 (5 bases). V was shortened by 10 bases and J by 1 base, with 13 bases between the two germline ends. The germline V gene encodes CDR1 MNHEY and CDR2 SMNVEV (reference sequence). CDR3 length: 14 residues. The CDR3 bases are TGTGCCACTCGCTGGGCGGGGAACACCGGGGAGCTGTTTTTT. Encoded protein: CATRWAGNTGELFF.

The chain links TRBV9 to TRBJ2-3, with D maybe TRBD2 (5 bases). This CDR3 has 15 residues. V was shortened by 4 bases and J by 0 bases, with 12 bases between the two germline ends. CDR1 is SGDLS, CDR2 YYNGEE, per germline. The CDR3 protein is CASSSRGHSTDTQYF. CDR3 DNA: TGTGCCAGCAGCTCAAGAGGGCACAGCACAGATACGCAGTATTTT.

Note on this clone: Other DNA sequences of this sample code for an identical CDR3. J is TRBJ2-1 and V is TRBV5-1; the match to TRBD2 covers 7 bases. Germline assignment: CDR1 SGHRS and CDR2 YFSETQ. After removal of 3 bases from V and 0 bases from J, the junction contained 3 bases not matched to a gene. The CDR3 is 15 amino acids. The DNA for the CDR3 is TGCGCCAGCAGCTCCGGGGGGAGCTCCTACAATGAGCAGTTCTTC. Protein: CASSSGGSSYNEQFF.

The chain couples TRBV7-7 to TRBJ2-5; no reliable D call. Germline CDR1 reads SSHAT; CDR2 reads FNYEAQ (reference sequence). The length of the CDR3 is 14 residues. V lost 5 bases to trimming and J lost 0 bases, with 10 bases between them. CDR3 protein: CASSPLDYQETQYF. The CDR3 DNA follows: TGTGCCAGCAGCCCACTCGACTACCAAGAGACCCAGTACTTC.

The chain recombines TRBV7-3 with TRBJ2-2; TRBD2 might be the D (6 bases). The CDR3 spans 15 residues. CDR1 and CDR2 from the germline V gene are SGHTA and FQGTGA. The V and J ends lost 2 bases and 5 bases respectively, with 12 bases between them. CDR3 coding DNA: TGTGCCAGCAGCTTAGCGCGGGATAGGACCGGGGAGCTGTTTTTT. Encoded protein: CASSLARDRTGELFF.

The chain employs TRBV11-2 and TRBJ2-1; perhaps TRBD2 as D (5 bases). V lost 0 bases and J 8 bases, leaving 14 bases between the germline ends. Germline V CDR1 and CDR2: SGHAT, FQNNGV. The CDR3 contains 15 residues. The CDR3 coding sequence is TGTGCCAGCAGCTTAGATCAGCGGTTGGGCTATGAGCAGTTCTTC. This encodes CASSLDQRLGYEQFF.

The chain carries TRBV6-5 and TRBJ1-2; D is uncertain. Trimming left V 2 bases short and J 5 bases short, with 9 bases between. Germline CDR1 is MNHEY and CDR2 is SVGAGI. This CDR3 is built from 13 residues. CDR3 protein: CASSYTTGYGYTF. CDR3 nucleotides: TGTGCCAGCAGTTACACGACGGGTTATGGCTACACCTTC.

The CDR3 reads CASSQGRAGYATDTQYF. CDR3 nucleotide sequence: TGTGCCAGCAGCCAAGGGCGGGCAGGGTATGCCACAGATACGCAGTATTTT. V is TRBV14 and J is TRBJ2-3; D might be TRBD1 or TRBD2, each matching 5 bases. The germline V and J ends were trimmed by 1 base and 2 bases, with 16 bases remaining between them. CDR3 length: 17 amino acids. Germline V gives CDR1 SGHDN, CDR2 FVKESK. Complete variable domain (other parts from reference TRBV14 and TRBJ2-3): EAGVTQFPSHSVIEKGQTVTLRCDPISGHDNLYWYRRVMGKEIKFLLHFVKESKQDESGMPNNRFLAERTGGTYSTLKVQPAELEDSGVYFCASSQGRAGYATDTQYFGPGTRLTVL.

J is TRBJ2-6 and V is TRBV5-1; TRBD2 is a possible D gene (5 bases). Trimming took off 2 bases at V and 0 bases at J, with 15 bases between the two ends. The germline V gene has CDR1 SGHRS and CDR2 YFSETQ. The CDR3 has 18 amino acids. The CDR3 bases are TGCGCCAGCAGCTTAACTAGTCACCGCAGCTCTGGGGCCAACGTCCTGACTTTC. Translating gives CASSLTSHRSSGANVLTF.

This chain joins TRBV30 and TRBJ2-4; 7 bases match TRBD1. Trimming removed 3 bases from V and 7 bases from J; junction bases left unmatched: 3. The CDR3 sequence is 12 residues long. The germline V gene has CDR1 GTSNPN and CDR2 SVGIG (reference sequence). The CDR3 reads CAWSSRGNIQYF. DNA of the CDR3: TGTGCCTGGAGCAGCAGGGGGAACATTCAGTACTTC.

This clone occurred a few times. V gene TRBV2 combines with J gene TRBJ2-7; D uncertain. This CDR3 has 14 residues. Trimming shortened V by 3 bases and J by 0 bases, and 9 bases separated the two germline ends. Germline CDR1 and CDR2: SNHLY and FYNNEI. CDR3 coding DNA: TGTGCCAGCAGTGACACAGAATCCTCCTACGAGCAGTACTTC. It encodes CASSDTESSYEQYF.

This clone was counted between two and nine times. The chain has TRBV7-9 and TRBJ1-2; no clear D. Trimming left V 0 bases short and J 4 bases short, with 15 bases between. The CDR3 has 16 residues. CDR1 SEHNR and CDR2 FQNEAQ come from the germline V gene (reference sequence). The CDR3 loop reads CASSLASGWGGYGYTF. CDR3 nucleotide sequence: TGTGCCAGCAGCTTAGCCTCAGGTTGGGGAGGCTATGGCTACACCTTC.

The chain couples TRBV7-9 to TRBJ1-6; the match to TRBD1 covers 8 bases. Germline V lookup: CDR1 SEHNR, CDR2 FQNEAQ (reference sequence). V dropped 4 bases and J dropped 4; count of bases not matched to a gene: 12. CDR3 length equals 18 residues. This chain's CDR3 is CASSSWLDRDFYNSPLHF. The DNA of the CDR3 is TGTGCCAGCAGCTCGTGGTTGGACAGGGACTTTTATAATTCACCCCTCCACTTT.

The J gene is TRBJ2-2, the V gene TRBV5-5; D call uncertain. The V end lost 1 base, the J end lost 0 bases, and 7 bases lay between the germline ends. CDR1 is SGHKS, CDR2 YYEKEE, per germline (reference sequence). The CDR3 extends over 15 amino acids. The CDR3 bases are TGTGCCAGCAGCTTGCAGTTCGCGAACACCGGGGAGCTGTTTTTT. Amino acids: CASSLQFANTGELFF.

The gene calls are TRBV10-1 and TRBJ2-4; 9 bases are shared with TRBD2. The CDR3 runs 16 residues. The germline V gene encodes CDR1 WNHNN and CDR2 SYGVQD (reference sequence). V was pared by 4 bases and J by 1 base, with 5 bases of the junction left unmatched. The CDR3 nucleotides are TGCGCCAGCAGTGGTATAGCGGGGGCGGCCAAAAACATTCAGTACTTC. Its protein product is CASSGIAGAAKNIQYF.

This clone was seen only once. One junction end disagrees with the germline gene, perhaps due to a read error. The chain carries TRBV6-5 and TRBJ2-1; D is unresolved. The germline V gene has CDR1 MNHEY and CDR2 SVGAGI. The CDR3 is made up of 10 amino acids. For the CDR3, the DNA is TGTGCCAGCGGTTATTATGAGCAGTTCTTC. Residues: CASGYYEQFF.

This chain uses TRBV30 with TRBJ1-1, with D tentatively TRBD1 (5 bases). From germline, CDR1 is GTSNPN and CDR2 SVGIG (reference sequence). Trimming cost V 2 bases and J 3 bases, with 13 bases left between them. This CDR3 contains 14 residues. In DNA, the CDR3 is TGTGCCTGGAGTAAGAGGGGACGATACACTGAAGCTTTCTTT. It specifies CAWSKRGRYTEAFF. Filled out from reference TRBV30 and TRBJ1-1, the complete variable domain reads SQTIHQWPATLVQPVGSPLSLECTVEGTSNPNLYWYRQAAGRGLQLLFYSVGIGQISSEVPQNLSASRPQDRQFILSSKKLLLSDSGFYLCAWSKRGRYTEAFFGQGTRLTVV.

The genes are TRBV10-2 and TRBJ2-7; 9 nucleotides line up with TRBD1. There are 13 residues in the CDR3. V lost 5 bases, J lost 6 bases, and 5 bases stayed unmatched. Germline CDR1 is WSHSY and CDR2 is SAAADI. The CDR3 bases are TGCGCCAGCAGTTCGGGACAGGGATCCGAGCAGTACGTC. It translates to CASSSGQGSEQYV.

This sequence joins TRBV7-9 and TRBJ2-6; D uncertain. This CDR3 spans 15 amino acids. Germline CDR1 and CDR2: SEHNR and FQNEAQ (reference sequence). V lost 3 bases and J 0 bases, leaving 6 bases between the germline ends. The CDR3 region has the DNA TGTGCCAGCAGCTTCAAGGGCTCTGGGGCCAACGTCCTGACTTTC. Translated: CASSFKGSGANVLTF.